Presented here are 22 T cell receptor beta chains from one specimen sequenced in a study of T cell repertoires in cytomegalovirus infection. MiXCR, applied by TCRdb to the reads, yields one record per CDR3 protein. The table shows about 740,000 distinct CDR3 sequences, with under 40% occurring only once. Specimen: PBMCs. All receptors derive from a human donor in good health (CMV status not recorded). Some clones in this sample may be carry-over from other donors' samples.

Turning to this clonotype: With a much larger clone just one base away, this may be a read error. The V gene is TRBV7-3, the J gene TRBJ1-2; D is unclear. The CDR3 contains 13 residues. From germline, CDR1 is SGHTA and CDR2 FQGTGA. CDR3 in DNA: TGTGCCAGCAGCGGCGACAATTTCTATGTCTACACCTTC. Its translation: CASSGDNFYVYTF.

The chain links TRBV4-1 to TRBJ1-1; D is possibly TRBD1 (5 bases). The length of the CDR3 is 20 residues. The germline gives CDR1 MGHRA, CDR2 YSYEKL. V was clipped by 0 bases and J by 4 bases, with 27 bases between them. The CDR3 DNA reads as TGCGCCAGCAGCCAAGAAAGGAGGGACTTCTCCCGGACCCTTGGCACTGAAGCTTTCTTT. It is translated as CASSQERRDFSRTLGTEAFF.

This clonotype has a handful of counts. The chain recombines TRBV7-8 with TRBJ2-2; 7 positions match TRBD2. CDR1 and CDR2 from the germline V gene are SGHVS and FQNEAQ. Trimming cost V 2 bases and J 4 bases; bases outside gene matches: 16. The CDR3 is 19 amino acids. This chain's CDR3 is CASSLYRAGALSSTGELFF. Written as DNA, the CDR3 is TGTGCCAGCAGCTTATATCGGGCGGGAGCTTTATCGTCCACCGGGGAGCTGTTTTTT. Full variable domain (outside the CDR3, taken from reference TRBV7-8 and TRBJ2-2): GAGVSQSPRYKVAKRGQDVALRCDPISGHVSLFWYQQALGQGPEFLTYFQNEAQLDKSGLPSDRFFAERPEGSVSTLKIQRTQQEDSAVYLCASSLYRAGALSSTGELFFGEGSRLTVL.

This clonotype was counted at least ten times. CDR3 DNA sequence: TGTGCCAGCAGTTTATTCAGGGGCAATGAGCAGTTCTTC. Translating gives CASSLFRGNEQFF. V is TRBV28 and J is TRBJ2-1; tentative D call: TRBD1 (6 bases). The CDR3 totals 13 residues. CDR1 MDHEN and CDR2 SYDVKM come from the germline V gene. V lost 1 base and J 6 bases, leaving 7 bases between the germline ends.

The J gene is TRBJ2-1, the V gene TRBV3-1, with 8 bases that match TRBD2. CDR1 LGHDT and CDR2 YNNKEL come from the germline V gene (reference sequence). The ends lost 1 base at V and 8 bases at J; junction bases unmatched: 13. The length of the CDR3 is 17 residues. This CDR3 reads CASSQGNPGTSFYEQFF. The CDR3 DNA sequence: TGTGCCAGCAGCCAAGGTAACCCCGGGACTAGTTTCTATGAGCAGTTCTTC.

This clonotype was detected many times. V is TRBV6-1 and J is TRBJ2-3; no definite D call. V was cut by 2 bases and J by 2 bases, with 5 bases left in between. This CDR3 comprises 13 residues. Germline lookup yields CDR1 MNHNS and CDR2 SASEGT. Here the CDR3 DNA reads TGTGCCAGCAGTGAACCGGACACAGATACGCAGTATTTT. This gives the protein CASSEPDTDTQYF.

There are a few counts of this clonotype. As DNA, the CDR3 is TGTGCCACCAGCAGAGGTGGAGCCTCTGGAAACACCATATATTTT. This encodes CATSRGGASGNTIYF. V gene TRBV15 combines with J gene TRBJ1-3, with D unresolved. The length of the CDR3 is 15 residues. CDR1 and CDR2 (germline): LNHNV, YYDKDF (reference sequence). Deletions cut 1 base from V and 0 bases from J, with 7 bases between.

CDR3 DNA sequence: TGTGCCAGCAGTTCACGACGGACGGGGAACACTGAAGCTTTCTTT. Protein product: CASSSRRTGNTEAFF. The chain joins TRBV28 to TRBJ1-1; unclear D gene. Germline loops: CDR1 MDHEN, CDR2 SYDVKM. This CDR3 has 15 residues. The ends were cut back, 4 bases at V and 1 base at J, with 13 bases in the middle.

The chain employs TRBV6-5 and TRBJ2-7; the match to TRBD1 covers 7 bases. CDR3 length: 16 residues. Germline CDR1 is MNHEY and CDR2 is SVGAGI. The V and J ends lost 5 bases and 1 base, in that order; junction bases with no gene match: 11. CDR3 residues: CASSPAPGQSSYEQYF. In DNA, the CDR3 is TGTGCCAGCAGTCCCGCACCGGGACAGTCGTCCTACGAGCAGTACTTC.

This clonotype occurred many times. The gene calls are TRBV4-1 and TRBJ2-7; 10 bases align to TRBD1. Germline CDR1 MGHRA, CDR2 YSYEKL. This CDR3 spans 19 amino acids. V shed 4 bases, J shed 0 bases, and the junction held 15 bases outside the gene matches. The CDR3 DNA reads as TGCGCCAGCAGCCCCCGACCGGAGGGACAGGGGAAGAGCTCCTACGAGCAGTACTTC. As protein: CASSPRPEGQGKSSYEQYF.

This clonotype turned up a few times. Here the CDR3 reads CASSLSVGPYEQYF. In nucleotides, the CDR3 is TGTGCCAGCAGTTTATCCGTCGGGCCCTACGAGCAGTACTTC. The chain carries TRBV27 and TRBJ2-7; D remains ambiguous. Germline V gene sequence: CDR1 MNHEY, CDR2 SMNVEV (reference sequence). V was cut by 0 bases and J by 2 bases, with 8 bases left in between. The CDR3 consists of 14 residues.

As to this clonotype: One junction end disagrees with the germline gene, perhaps due to a read error. The CDR3 reads CACSMSTGARNEKLFF. CDR3 DNA sequence: TGTGCCTGTAGTATGAGTACAGGAGCGAGAAATGAAAAACTGTTTTTT. The chain is built from TRBV19 and TRBJ1-4, with D possibly being TRBD1 (5 bases). CDR1 and CDR2 (germline): LNHDA, SQIVND (reference sequence). The CDR3 sequence is 16 residues long.

A word on this clonotype: A single base separates this from a much larger clone, so it may be a read error. A read error is likely, as this CDR3 ends without the conserved phenylalanine or tryptophan. V and J are TRBV6-1 and TRBJ2-7, with 8 bases that match TRBD1. V gave up 6 bases and J gave up 1 base; unmatched junction bases: 8. The germline CDR1 and CDR2 sequences are MNHNS and SASEGT. CDR3 length: 15 residues. CDR3 region: CASRPAGGLSYEQYC. In DNA, the CDR3 is TGTGCCAGCAGACCCGCAGGGGGCTTATCCTACGAGCAGTACTGC.

This clonotype was seen a handful of times. The rearrangement joins TRBV4-1 to TRBJ2-1, with 8 bases lining up with TRBD2. Germline lookup yields CDR1 MGHRA and CDR2 YSYEKL. The junction had 6 bases not matched to a gene; V was cut back by 3 bases and J by 5 bases. The CDR3 totals 15 residues. As DNA, the CDR3 is TGCGCCAGCAGCCACTCGTTACTAGCGGACAATGAGCAGTTCTTC. Residues: CASSHSLLADNEQFF.

In this sample, this clonotype turned up a few times. This sequence joins TRBV28 and TRBJ2-5, with 10 bases identical to TRBD2. V dropped 4 bases and J dropped 1; count of bases not matched to a gene: 3. The CDR3 runs 15 residues. The V gene's germline CDR1 is MDHEN and CDR2 SYDVKM. The DNA for the CDR3 is TGTGCCAGCAGTTGGGTAGCGGGAGGCCAAGAGACCCAGTACTTC. Encoded protein: CASSWVAGGQETQYF.

The rearrangement joins TRBV27 to TRBJ2-7; maybe TRBD2 (6 bases). Trimming cost V 4 bases and J 5 bases, with 15 bases left between them. Germline assignment: CDR1 MNHEY and CDR2 SMNVEV (reference sequence). The CDR3 is made up of 14 amino acids. CDR3 in amino acids: CASSSIGGDDEQYF. CDR3 nucleotide sequence: TGTGCCAGCAGTTCAATCGGGGGTGACGACGAGCAGTACTTC.

This clonotype was seen a few times. This chain links TRBV12-3 or TRBV12-4 with TRBJ2-7; D could derive from TRBD1 or TRBD2 (5 bases each). The CDR3 is 13 amino acids. The ends were cut back, 6 bases at V and 6 bases at J, with 15 bases in the middle. CDR3 sequence reads: CASSLGRSFEQYF. CDR3 DNA: TGTGCCAGCAGCCTGGGACGCTCGTTCGAGCAGTACTTC.

V gene TRBV6-5 combines with J gene TRBJ2-3, with D perhaps matching TRBD1 (6 bases). Germline CDR1 and CDR2: MNHEY and SVGAGI. The CDR3 has 13 residues. Trimming removed 7 bases at V and 1 base at J, with 9 bases between. The CDR3 reads CASTGDGTDTQYF. In nucleotides, the CDR3 is TGTGCCAGCACAGGGGACGGCACAGATACGCAGTATTTT.

This clonotype turned up a few times. This chain uses TRBV6-2 or TRBV6-3 with TRBJ2-1; D could derive from TRBD1 or TRBD2 (5 bases each). This CDR3 contains 13 residues. CDR1 and CDR2 (germline): MNHEY, SVGEGT. V gave up 5 bases and J gave up 12 bases, with 17 bases separating them. The CDR3 nucleotides are TGTGCCAGCAGTCGGGACGCTACAATGATGCAGTTCTTC. Amino acid sequence: CASSRDATMMQFF.

This clonotype showed up just a few times. The chain recombines TRBV12-3 or TRBV12-4 with TRBJ1-5, with 9 bases lining up with TRBD1. V trimming: 5 bases; J trimming: 6 bases; junction bases outside the gene matches: 14. The CDR3 spans 17 residues. As DNA, the CDR3 is TGTGCCAGCAGTCCGCTTTCGGGGACAGGGAACGTTCAGCCCCAGCATTTT. It yields the protein CASSPLSGTGNVQPQHF.

The chain uses TRBV5-4 and TRBJ2-3; D may be TRBD1 or TRBD2 (5 bases each). This CDR3 comprises 17 residues. Trimming shortened V by 5 bases and J by 2 bases, and 21 bases separated the two germline ends. Germline V gene lookup returns CDR1 SGHNT and CDR2 YYREEE (reference sequence). CDR3: CASRREMGPRDTDTQYF. The CDR3 nucleotides read TGTGCCAGCAGGAGGGAGATGGGACCTAGGGACACAGATACGCAGTATTTT.

The table lists this clonotype with a few counts. V usage is TRBV4-1 and J usage is TRBJ1-1; possible D gene TRBD1, 5 bases. The V gene's germline CDR1 is MGHRA and CDR2 YSYEKL. CDR3 length equals 13 residues. Trimming left V 5 bases short and J 6 bases short, with 13 bases between. This chain's CDR3 is CASSIQGSAEAFF. DNA for the CDR3: TGCGCCAGCAGCATCCAGGGTAGCGCTGAAGCTTTCTTT.